These 5 T cell receptor beta chains came from one sample sequenced in a study of Graves' ophthalmopathy and Graves' hyperthyroidism. Using RNA transcripts, the TCR beta CDR3 regions were amplified. RT-PCR with HTBI primers came first, then second-round multiplex PCR. From the multiplex PCR reads, TCRdb called clonotypes with MiXCR, one entry per CDR3 protein. The sample records around 600,000 distinct CDR3 sequences, roughly 41% being singletons. Specimen: peripheral blood. These receptors all stem from an adult man with Graves' ophthalmopathy.

This clonotype appeared many times. This chain joins TRBV7-9 and TRBJ1-1; D unclear. Trimming removed 0 bases at V and 6 bases at J, with 5 bases between. This CDR3 has 12 amino acids. The germline gives CDR1 SEHNR, CDR2 FQNEAQ (reference sequence). This CDR3 is CASSLADSEAFF. In nucleotides, the CDR3 is TGTGCCAGCAGCTTAGCGGACTCTGAAGCTTTCTTT.

This clonotype was seen ten or more times. This chain links TRBV7-2 with TRBJ1-2, with 9 bases fitting TRBD1. J gave up 1 base and V 2 bases, and 2 bases lay outside the gene matches. This CDR3 contains 15 residues. Germline V gene lookup returns CDR1 SGHTA and CDR2 FQGNSA. The CDR3 DNA follows: TGTGCCAGCAGCTTAACAGGGGGCGTTAACTATGGCTACACCTTC. This gives the protein CASSLTGGVNYGYTF.

Turning to this clonotype: One junction end disagrees with the germline gene, perhaps due to a read error. This chain uses TRBV20-1 with TRBJ1-1, with D possibly matching TRBD1 (6 bases). CDR1 is DFQATT and CDR2 is SNEGSKA in the germline V gene (reference sequence). This CDR3 comprises 16 residues. CDR3 sequence: CSVREAGQPKNTEAFF. The CDR3 bases are TGCAGTGTTAGAGAAGCAGGACAGCCTAAGAACACTGAAGCTTTCTTT.

As for this clonotype: A read error is possible here, since a much larger clone lies one base away. Because the CDR3 is missing its conserved closing phenylalanine or tryptophan, this is likely a read error. This chain links TRBV12-3 or TRBV12-4 with TRBJ1-1; D might be TRBD1 (5 bases). V gave up 6 bases and J gave up 0 bases, with 14 bases separating them. The CDR3 contains 15 residues. The CDR3 spells CASRPDTSLNTEAFL. CDR3 DNA: TGTGCCAGCAGACCGGACACAAGCTTGAACACTGAAGCTTTCCTT.

This clonotype was observed at least ten times. The rearrangement joins TRBV7-3 to TRBJ2-7; D uncertain. Trimming took 4 bases from V and 3 from J, leaving 7 bases between them. The germline CDR1 and CDR2 sequences are SGHTA and FQGTGA. This CDR3 spans 12 amino acids. The CDR3 is CASSYDGYEQYF. In DNA form, the CDR3 reads TGTGCCAGCAGCTACGACGGCTACGAGCAGTACTTC.